A single count supports the clone carrying this T cell receptor (beta chain). The sample comes from a study of blood T cells in healthy people across ages. The second PCR ran about 6 to 12 cycles with a sample-barcoded 5' primer and J-beta primers. TCRdb re-called the 5' RACE reads through MiXCR, storing one row per CDR3 protein. This sample carries roughly 800,000 distinct CDR3 sequences, nearly 60% of them seen once, and the ten largest clones take approximately 23%. V dropped 7 bases and J dropped 8; count of bases not matched to a gene: 5. Germline-derived CDR1 and CDR2 are SQVTM and ANQGSEA. The CDR3 loop spans 12 amino acids.

The V call is TRBV29-1, the J call TRBJ2-1; TRBD2 matches 10 bases. Sequenced sample: blood. The TCR originated in a man aged 25-45 years in good health. Here the CDR3 DNA reads TGCAGCGCTAGCGGGAGCGCCGATGAGCAGTTCTTC. Its protein is CSASGSADEQFF.